The 25 T cell receptor beta chains presented below share a single source sample, sequenced in a study of shared clonotypes between healthy human individuals. Here immunoSEQ multiplex PCR was the method, and the copy in TCRdb shows in-frame clones only, minus some. Of about 680,000 clones detected, just over 90% appear once; the ten largest clones hold 24%. Terminally differentiated effector memory CD45RA+ cells were excluded from the naive CD8 cells, which were CD45RO-negative and positively selected for CCR7. The sample comprised naive CD8+ T cells sorted from blood. The origin of the receptors is a man aged 25 to 40 in good health.

The chain recombines TRBV6-1 with TRBJ1-5, with no clear D. Germline CDR1 is MNHNS and CDR2 is SASEGT. V was shortened by 1 base and J by 2 bases, with 15 bases between the two germline ends. The length of the CDR3 is 17 residues. The CDR3 DNA sequence: TGTGCCAGCAGTGAAGAGGTGGGTATTTTGGGCAATCAGCCCCAGCATTTT. It encodes CASSEEVGILGNQPQHF.

The chain is built from TRBV11-2 and TRBJ2-6, with 9 nucleotides matching TRBD2. V lost 1 base to trimming and J lost 3 bases; unmatched junction nucleotides: 7. The CDR3 sequence is 18 residues long. The germline CDR1 and CDR2 sequences are SGHAT and FQNNGV. CDR3 nucleotides: TGTGCCAGCAGCTTAGTTTCTAGCGGGACTAATGGGGCCAACGTCCTGACTTTC. It specifies CASSLVSSGTNGANVLTF.

This clone was observed once. The chain links TRBV7-9 to TRBJ1-2; no clear D. The CDR3 spans 14 residues. From germline, CDR1 is SEHNR and CDR2 FQNEAQ (reference sequence). Trimming cost V 3 bases and J 3 bases, with 11 bases left between them. In nucleotides, the CDR3 is TGTGCCAGCAGCTTTCCGGGTACAGACTATGGCTACACCTTC. Amino acid sequence: CASSFPGTDYGYTF.

The rearrangement uses TRBV6-5 and TRBJ1-5; possible D gene TRBD1, 5 bases. Looked up from germline, CDR1 is MNHEY and CDR2 is SVGAGI. Trimming shortened V by 3 bases and J by 5 bases, and 11 bases separated the two germline ends. The CDR3 covers 14 residues. The CDR3 here is CASSYGGGDQPQHF. The CDR3 DNA sequence: TGTGCCAGCAGTTATGGGGGAGGGGATCAGCCCCAGCATTTT.

With respect to this clone: This same CDR3 is encoded by further DNA sequences in the sample. The chain links TRBV6-5 to TRBJ2-7, with 8 bases that match TRBD2. The V segment lost 5 bases and the J segment 0 bases; nucleotides outside the gene matches: 3. The germline V gene encodes CDR1 MNHEY and CDR2 SVGAGI. This CDR3 has 14 residues. The DNA of the CDR3 is TGTGCCAGCAGTCCCAGCGGGAGCTCCTACGAGCAGTACTTC. It encodes CASSPSGSSYEQYF.

V is TRBV2 and J is TRBJ2-3, with TRBD2 identical over 12 bases. CDR1 and CDR2 (germline): SNHLY, FYNNEI. Unmatched junction bases numbered 16, after V lost 10 bases and J lost 2 bases. The CDR3 contains 18 residues. The CDR3 coding sequence is TGTGCCAATTCCCATTCCGGACTAGCGGGATCTTTCACAGATACGCAGTATTTT. It codes for CANSHSGLAGSFTDTQYF.

The count of this clone is one. The chain is built from TRBV10-1 and TRBJ2-7; TRBD1 matches at 10 bases. J gave up 2 bases and V 5 bases, and 6 bases lay outside the gene matches. The germline V gene has CDR1 WNHNN and CDR2 SYGVQD (reference sequence). The CDR3 extends over 15 amino acids. The CDR3 sequence: CASSTGTGVPYEQYF. DNA of the CDR3: TGCGCCAGCAGTACCGGGACAGGGGTCCCCTACGAGCAGTACTTC.

The table lists this clone with a count of one. V is TRBV5-8 and J is TRBJ2-3; 11 nucleotides line up with TRBD2. Germline values: CDR1 SGHTS, CDR2 YDEGEE. This CDR3 has 15 residues. The trim removed 2 bases at V and 5 bases at J, leaving 4 bases unmatched. CDR3 nucleotides: TGTGCCAGCAGCTTTGGCCTAGCGGGAGGAGATACGCAGTATTTT. Protein: CASSFGLAGGDTQYF.

The rearrangement joins TRBV7-9 to TRBJ2-7; 11 nucleotides align to TRBD1. Trimming cost V 5 bases and J 3 bases; bases outside gene matches: 9. This CDR3 contains 16 residues. Germline CDR1 reads SEHNR; CDR2 reads FQNEAQ (reference sequence). CDR3 sequence: CASSRSSGTGGYEQYF. The CDR3 DNA sequence: TGTGCCAGCAGCCGGTCTTCCGGGACAGGGGGCTACGAGCAGTACTTC. Combining the CDR3 with reference TRBV7-9 and TRBJ2-7 gives the whole variable domain DTGVSQNPRHKITKRGQNVTFRCDPISEHNRLYWYRQTLGQGPEFLTYFQNEAQLEKSRLLSDRFSAERPKGSFSTLEIQRTEQGDSAMYLCASSRSSGTGGYEQYFGPGTRLTVT.

A word on this clone: The junction differs from germline at one of its ends, possibly a read error. The chain combines TRBV7-9 with TRBJ2-7, with D perhaps given as TRBD1 or TRBD2 (5 bases each). Germline V gene sequence: CDR1 SEHNR, CDR2 FQNEAQ (reference sequence). The CDR3 covers 16 residues. The CDR3 protein is CASSSNRGHHRDEQYF. The CDR3 bases are TGTGCCAGTAGCTCCAATCGGGGCCACCATCGAGACGAGCAGTACTTC.

This clone appeared a single time. The sample carries other DNA sequences with the same CDR3. V usage is TRBV28 and J usage is TRBJ2-1, with D unclear. The CDR3 covers 16 residues. Germline V gene lookup returns CDR1 MDHEN and CDR2 SYDVKM. The ends were cut back, 5 bases at V and 0 bases at J, with 14 bases in the middle. This CDR3 reads CASSLSALSSYNEQFF. Written as DNA, the CDR3 is TGTGCCAGCAGTCTCTCGGCGTTGAGCTCCTACAATGAGCAGTTCTTC.

A remark on this clone: Other nucleotide sequences in the sample specify the same CDR3. The chain is built from TRBV5-6 and TRBJ2-7; the D is unclear. The CDR3 contains 12 residues. Germline assignment: CDR1 SGHDT and CDR2 YYEEEE. V was clipped by 1 base and J by 4 bases, with 6 bases between them. This CDR3 reads CASSLRSYEQYF. Written as DNA, the CDR3 is TGTGCCAGCAGCTTGAGGAGTTACGAGCAGTACTTC. The entire variable domain, with the rest obtained from reference TRBV5-6 and TRBJ2-7, is as follows: DAGVTQSPTHLIKTRGQQVTLRCSPKSGHDTVSWYQQALGQGPQFIFQYYEEEERQRGNFPDRFSGHQFPNYSSELNVNALLLGDSALYLCASSLRSYEQYFGPGTRLTVT.

V is TRBV11-2 and J is TRBJ2-3; 7 bases map to TRBD2. Germline CDR1 reads SGHAT; CDR2 reads FQNNGV. The CDR3 is 16 residues long. Trimming cost V 6 bases and J 0 bases; bases outside gene matches: 9. CDR3 protein: CASRTLTSRSTDTQYF. CDR3 bases: TGTGCCAGCAGGACCTTGACTAGCCGTAGCACAGATACGCAGTATTTT. Full variable domain (rest looked up from reference TRBV11-2 and TRBJ2-3): EAGVAQSPRYKIIEKRQSVAFWCNPISGHATLYWYQQILGQGPKLLIQFQNNGVVDDSQLPKDRFSAERLKGVDSTLKIQPAKLEDSAVYLCASRTLTSRSTDTQYFGPGTRLTVL.

The chain employs TRBV5-1 and TRBJ2-2; D may be TRBD1 or TRBD2 (5 bases each). This CDR3 spans 15 amino acids. In germline, CDR1 is SGHRS, CDR2 YFSETQ. Trimming cost V 0 bases and J 7 bases, with 13 bases left between them. This CDR3 is CASSLAPGLNGELFF. CDR3 sequence (DNA): TGCGCCAGCAGCTTGGCCCCGGGGCTTAACGGGGAGCTGTTTTTT.

The chain employs TRBV19 and TRBJ2-3; D unresolved. The V end was cut by 5 bases, the J end by 0 bases, with 12 bases between. The CDR3 contains 15 residues. Germline V gene lookup returns CDR1 LNHDA and CDR2 SQIVND (reference sequence). For the CDR3, the DNA is TGTGCCAGTAGTGACTGGGTAGCCAGCACAGATACGCAGTATTTT. Translation gives CASSDWVASTDTQYF.

This clone was seen only once. This chain joins TRBV4-1 and TRBJ2-1; D might be TRBD2 (5 bases). With 6 bases removed from V and 1 base from J, the gap between germline ends came to 22 bases. In germline, CDR1 is MGHRA, CDR2 YSYEKL. The CDR3 extends over 18 amino acids. The CDR3 region is CASRPVAFSVGSYNEQFF. CDR3 nucleotides: TGCGCCAGCAGGCCAGTAGCGTTCTCAGTGGGGTCCTACAATGAGCAGTTCTTC.

The rearrangement uses TRBV2 and TRBJ2-7; TRBD1 agrees at 7 bases. The CDR3 is 12 residues long. The junction had 6 bases not matched to a gene; V was cut back by 8 bases and J by 5 bases. Germline assignment: CDR1 SNHLY and CDR2 FYNNEI. The CDR3 DNA sequence: TGTGCCAGCCAGACAGGGATCCACGAGCAGTACTTC. This encodes CASQTGIHEQYF.

This rearrangement joins TRBV28 to TRBJ2-7; tentatively, D is TRBD1 or TRBD2 (5 bases each). CDR1 and CDR2 from the germline V gene are MDHEN and SYDVKM. The CDR3 spans 15 residues. V lost 2 bases, J lost 0 bases, and 11 bases lay in between. DNA for the CDR3: TGTGCCAGCAGTTTAAGGGGAGTAGTCTCCTACGAGCAGTACTTC. It translates to CASSLRGVVSYEQYF.

V gene TRBV6-5 combines with J gene TRBJ1-1, with a weak D call TRBD1 (5 bases). Germline CDR1 reads MNHEY; CDR2 reads SVGAGI. The CDR3 totals 13 residues. V gave up 4 bases and J gave up 6 bases, with 12 bases separating them. The DNA for the CDR3 is TGTGCCAGCAGTTTCGCCGGGGCAGCTGAAGCTTTCTTT. Residues: CASSFAGAAEAFF.

V and J are TRBV28 and TRBJ1-5; tentative D call: TRBD1 (6 bases). Trimming took 7 bases from V and 5 from J, leaving 18 bases between them. CDR3 length: 15 residues. Looked up from germline, CDR1 is MDHEN and CDR2 is SYDVKM. Written as DNA, the CDR3 is TGTGCCAGCAAATTACAGGGTAGACGGGATCAGCCCCAGCATTTT. This translates into CASKLQGRRDQPQHF.

V is TRBV28 and J is TRBJ2-5; TRBD2 matches at 8 bases. Germline V gives CDR1 MDHEN, CDR2 SYDVKM. V was pared by 7 bases and J by 5 bases, with 12 bases of the junction left unmatched. The CDR3 runs to 15 residues. The CDR3 region has the DNA TGTGCCAGCACCCGCGAGGCTAGCGGGTGGGAGACCCAGTACTTC. This encodes CASTREASGWETQYF.

Here the CDR3 reads CSVAGTDSYEQYF. The CDR3 DNA follows: TGCAGCGTTGCCGGGACTGATTCCTACGAGCAGTACTTC. V and J are TRBV29-1 and TRBJ2-7, with D maybe TRBD2 (6 bases). The CDR3 contains 13 residues. V gave up 4 bases and J gave up 1 base, with 11 bases separating them. Per the germline V gene, CDR1 is SQVTM and CDR2 is ANQGSEA.

The V call is TRBV4-1, the J call TRBJ2-7; maybe TRBD2 (7 bases). CDR3 length: 15 amino acids. V dropped 3 bases and J dropped 3 bases, with 15 bases sitting between them. Per germline, CDR1 MGHRA and CDR2 YSYEKL. The CDR3 coding sequence is TGCGCCAGCAGCCACTGGACAGCGGGGCGCTACGAGCAGTACTTC. It encodes CASSHWTAGRYEQYF.

The genes are TRBV5-8 and TRBJ2-3; D is undetermined. Trimming took 4 bases from V and 4 from J, leaving 16 bases between them. The CDR3 loop spans 15 amino acids. Germline lookup yields CDR1 SGHTS and CDR2 YDEGEE. CDR3 sequence: CASSAPGPGADTQYF. DNA of the CDR3: TGTGCCAGCAGCGCACCGGGCCCTGGGGCAGATACGCAGTATTTT.

The chain joins TRBV10-2 to TRBJ2-1; 7 nucleotides agree with TRBD2. Germline loops: CDR1 WSHSY, CDR2 SAAADI. There are 15 residues in the CDR3. The ends lost 4 bases at V and 7 bases at J; junction bases unmatched: 10. CDR3 region: CASSGTSRGKNEQFF. The DNA for the CDR3 is TGCGCCAGCAGTGGGACTAGTCGGGGGAAGAATGAGCAGTTCTTC.